One and the same sample provided the 26 T cell receptor beta chains below, sequenced in a study of T cells in Graves' hyperthyroidism and ophthalmopathy. The investigators amplified TCR beta CDR3 regions from RNA transcripts. First-round RT-PCR of the TCR CDR3 relied on the HTBI primer set. MiXCR, applied by TCRdb to the multiplex PCR reads, yields one record per CDR3 protein. The table has roughly 510,000 distinct CDR3 sequences, around 21% seen once; the top ten hold around 27%. Sequences were obtained from blood. The receptor source for this set is a man younger than 35 with Graves' hyperthyroidism.

The table lists this clonotype with many counts. The chain combines TRBV12-3 or TRBV12-4 with TRBJ1-2; 7 bases match TRBD1. Germline trimming cut 0 bases from V and 5 bases from J; bases unmatched to any gene: 9. This CDR3 is 16 amino acids long. The CDR3 DNA follows: TGTGCCAGCAGTTTAGCCCAGGGCCCAGGGGGGTATGGCTACACCTTC. Its protein product is CASSLAQGPGGYGYTF.

This clonotype was found many times. V usage is TRBV12-3 or TRBV12-4 and J usage is TRBJ1-1, with D tentatively TRBD1 (5 bases). Trimming removed 7 bases from V and 10 bases from J, with 19 bases in between. The CDR3 covers 13 residues. The CDR3 bases are TGTGCCAGCACCTGGGACCTCCCAGTGGGAGCTTTCTTT. It specifies CASTWDLPVGAFF.

This clonotype was picked up many times. The chain couples TRBV15 to TRBJ2-5; 8 nucleotides match TRBD2. CDR1 and CDR2 from the germline V gene are LNHNV and YYDKDF (reference sequence). V gave up 8 bases and J gave up 2 bases; unmatched junction bases: 7. There are 14 residues in the CDR3. The CDR3 sequence is CATSRGGAQETQYF. CDR3 in DNA: TGTGCCACCTCTCGGGGGGGGGCACAAGAGACCCAGTACTTC. The full variable domain, completed using reference TRBV15 and TRBJ2-5, is DAMVIQNPRYQVTQFGKPVTLSCSQTLNHNVMYWYQQKSSQAPKLLFHYYDKDFNNEADTPDNFQSRRPNTSFCFLDIRSPGLGDTAMYLCATSRGGAQETQYFGPGTRLLVL.

Many counts were recorded for this clonotype. The genes are TRBV28 and TRBJ2-7; 11 bases line up with TRBD1. The CDR3 extends over 16 amino acids. J was trimmed by 5 bases and V by 6 bases; bases with no gene match: 12. Germline V CDR1 and CDR2: MDHEN, SYDVKM. In DNA form, the CDR3 reads TGTGCCAGCAGGGTTCGTTTGGGACAGGGGGTTCACGAGCAGTACTTC. This gives the protein CASRVRLGQGVHEQYF.

This clonotype was detected only a few times. This chain uses TRBV6-1 with TRBJ1-3; D gene ambiguous. This CDR3 comprises 16 residues. From germline, CDR1 is MNHNS and CDR2 SASEGT. V gave up 5 bases and J gave up 0 bases, with 14 bases separating them. The CDR3 region has the DNA TGTGCCAGCAGTCCCCGGACCGTAAGCTCTGGAAACACCATATATTTT. This gives the protein CASSPRTVSSGNTIYF.

The chain uses TRBV24-1 and TRBJ2-5; 8 bases agree with TRBD1. This CDR3 spans 16 amino acids. From germline, CDR1 is KGHDR and CDR2 SFDVKD. J was trimmed by 4 bases and V by 5 bases; bases with no gene match: 11. For the CDR3, the DNA is TGTGCCACCAGTGCGGAAGGCAGGGGGCGGGGAGAGACCCAGTACTTC. It specifies CATSAEGRGRGETQYF.

This clonotype was picked up many times. J is TRBJ2-7 and V is TRBV27, with 11 positions matching TRBD1. Germline V lookup: CDR1 MNHEY, CDR2 SMNVEV (reference sequence). The CDR3 extends over 15 amino acids. With V trimmed by 4 bases and J by 2 bases, 4 bases remained unmatched. CDR3 in DNA: TGTGCCAGCAGTTCGGGACAGGGGGTCGCCTACGAGCAGTACTTC. Its translation: CASSSGQGVAYEQYF.

This clonotype was seen many times. The rearrangement links TRBV20-1 to TRBJ2-5, with TRBD2 matching 11 bases. The CDR3 spans 16 residues. V trimming: 5 bases; J trimming: 2 bases; junction bases outside the gene matches: 10. From germline, CDR1 is DFQATT and CDR2 SNEGSKA (reference sequence). CDR3 residues: CSAQPTSGGRQETQYF. Written as DNA, the CDR3 is TGCAGTGCTCAGCCAACTAGCGGGGGACGACAAGAGACCCAGTACTTC.

This clonotype was detected only a few times. The chain joins TRBV28 to TRBJ2-5; a possible D gene is TRBD1 (5 bases). This CDR3 comprises 13 residues. Between the trimmed V and J ends, which lost 5 bases and 6 bases, there was a span of 13 bases. Germline CDR1 MDHEN, CDR2 SYDVKM. The CDR3 nucleotides read TGTGCCAGCAGTGAGGCTACAGGAAAGACCCAGTACTTC. This translates into CASSEATGKTQYF.

The chain is built from TRBV6-2 or TRBV6-3 and TRBJ2-3, with 10 bases identical to TRBD2. Germline V gene data show CDR1 as MNHEY and CDR2 as SVGEGT. The CDR3 contains 16 residues. The V and J ends lost 2 bases and 3 bases, in that order; junction bases with no gene match: 5. The CDR3 spells CASSYVTSGWTDTQYF. The CDR3 DNA reads as TGTGCCAGCAGTTACGTGACTAGCGGGTGGACAGATACGCAGTATTTT.

This clonotype was counted many times. This chain joins TRBV12-3 or TRBV12-4 and TRBJ2-7; no firm D call. With 3 bases removed from V and 5 bases from J, the gap between germline ends came to 14 bases. The CDR3 runs 14 residues. The CDR3 sequence: CASSFLNTDHEQYF. The CDR3 DNA sequence: TGTGCCAGCAGTTTCTTGAACACGGATCACGAGCAGTACTTC.

This clonotype was observed a handful of times. The genes are TRBV13 and TRBJ1-2; maybe TRBD1 (6 bases). Germline V gene data show CDR1 as PRHDT and CDR2 as FYEKMQ (reference sequence). The CDR3 has 16 residues. Between the trimmed V and J ends, which lost 1 base and 5 bases, there was a span of 17 bases. CDR3 residues: CASSLDRTASRYGYTF. The DNA of the CDR3 is TGTGCCAGCAGCTTAGATCGGACAGCGTCTAGATATGGCTACACCTTC.

In its sample, this clonotype was seen many times. The chain uses TRBV12-3 or TRBV12-4 and TRBJ2-2; 10 nucleotides align to TRBD1. This CDR3 comprises 18 residues. J lost 6 bases, V lost 3 bases, and 13 bases had no gene match. The CDR3 bases are TGTGCCAGCAGTTTCCCTCGGGAAGGACAGGGGGTCCCCGGGGAGCTGTTTTTT. Amino acid sequence: CASSFPREGQGVPGELFF.

In its sample, this clonotype was seen many times. Sequence at one end of the junction differs from germline and may be a read error. The chain uses TRBV6-1 and TRBJ1-3; D not certain. Per germline, CDR1 MNHNS and CDR2 SASEGT. This CDR3 region has 12 residues. In nucleotides, the CDR3 is TGTGCCAGCAGAGAAGCTGGAAACACCATATATTTT. Amino acid sequence: CASREAGNTIYF.

This clonotype was picked up one time. The J gene is TRBJ2-7, the V gene TRBV6-1; 11 bases match TRBD2. The CDR3 runs 14 residues. Trimming at V came to 10 bases and at J to 0 bases, leaving 5 bases not matched to a gene. Germline loops: CDR1 MNHNS, CDR2 SASEGT. The CDR3, as DNA: TGTGCCACCTTGGGACTAGCGGCCTCCTACGAGCAGTACTTC. Protein sequence: CATLGLAASYEQYF.

This clonotype was picked up many times. This rearrangement joins TRBV7-7 to TRBJ2-5; 8 bases are shared with TRBD1. CDR1 and CDR2 from the germline V gene are SSHAT and FNYEAQ (reference sequence). The CDR3 extends over 14 amino acids. With V trimmed by 1 base and J by 8 bases, 6 bases remained unmatched. DNA of the CDR3: TGTGCCAGCAGCTTAGGGGGACAGGAAAGCACCCAGTACTTC. It is translated as CASSLGGQESTQYF.

This clonotype was counted ten times or more. The V call is TRBV28, the J call TRBJ1-1, with D possibly TRBD1 on 6 matching bases. The CDR3 has 12 residues. Germline V gene sequence: CDR1 MDHEN, CDR2 SYDVKM. The V end lost 2 bases, the J end lost 9 bases, and 10 bases lay between the germline ends. This chain's CDR3 is CASSLGQGKAFF. CDR3 bases: TGTGCCAGCAGTTTAGGGCAGGGGAAAGCTTTCTTT.

V gene TRBV6-1 combines with J gene TRBJ2-5; tentative D call: TRBD2 (6 bases). Trimming took 6 bases from V and 5 from J, leaving 16 bases between them. The length of the CDR3 is 14 residues. Germline CDR1 and CDR2: MNHNS and SASEGT. The CDR3 sequence: CASSFVGGTETQYF. As DNA, the CDR3 is TGTGCCAGCAGCTTTGTCGGAGGGACGGAGACCCAGTACTTC.

This clonotype appeared many times. The rearrangement links TRBV6-1 to TRBJ2-5; 14 bases map to TRBD2. The CDR3 contains 15 residues. Germline V gene lookup returns CDR1 MNHNS and CDR2 SASEGT. Trimming at V came to 3 bases and at J to 4 bases, leaving 1 base not matched to a gene. The DNA for the CDR3 is TGTGCCAGCAGTGATGGGACTAGCGGGGGAGAGACCCAGTACTTC. Its protein is CASSDGTSGGETQYF.

The genes are TRBV27 and TRBJ1-2, with D perhaps TRBD1 (6 bases). The V end was cut by 5 bases, the J end by 8 bases, with 9 bases between. CDR1 and CDR2 (germline): MNHEY, SMNVEV (reference sequence). This CDR3 comprises 11 residues. CDR3 sequence reads: CASSGQGGYTF. Here the CDR3 DNA reads TGTGCCAGCAGTGGGCAGGGGGGCTACACCTTC.

The V gene is TRBV6-1, the J gene TRBJ1-1; D is ambiguous. The CDR3 is 15 residues long. V dropped 6 bases and J dropped 1 base, with 15 bases sitting between them. The germline V gene has CDR1 MNHNS and CDR2 SASEGT. Here the CDR3 reads CASSSRRPTNTEAFF. CDR3 DNA sequence: TGTGCCAGCAGCTCGAGGCGACCTACGAACACTGAAGCTTTCTTT.

On this clonotype itself: At one boundary the junction diverges from the germline segment, which might be a read error. The chain combines TRBV7-7 with TRBJ2-5; 10 bases agree with TRBD2. Germline CDR1 and CDR2: SSHAT and FNYEAQ (reference sequence). The CDR3 runs 15 residues. The CDR3 sequence: CASSFQRGGGETQYF. The CDR3 nucleotides read TGTGCTAGCAGCTTCCAGCGGGGGGGCGGTGAGACCCAGTACTTC. Combining the CDR3 with reference TRBV7-7 and TRBJ2-5 gives the whole variable domain GAGVSQSPRYKVTKRGQDVTLRCDPISSHATLYWYQQALGQGPEFLTYFNYEAQPDKSGLPSDRFSAERPEGSISTLTIQRTEQRDSAMYRCASSFQRGGGETQYFGPGTRLLVL.

V gene TRBV11-2 combines with J gene TRBJ2-6; D is uncertain. This CDR3 is 19 amino acids long. V was pared by 0 bases and J by 0 bases, with 15 bases between. Germline V CDR1 and CDR2: SGHAT, FQNNGV. The CDR3 loop is CASSLDWGLTLSGANVLTF. DNA of the CDR3: TGTGCCAGCAGCTTAGATTGGGGTCTAACCCTCTCTGGGGCCAACGTCCTGACTTTC.

This clonotype has a count of ten or more. Its ends do not fully match the called genes, so a read error is possible. The chain uses TRBV29-1 and TRBJ1-1; weak D call: TRBD1 (5 bases). The CDR3 length is 9 residues. Germline V gene data show CDR1 as SQVTM and CDR2 as ANQGSEA. CDR3 region: CSVEPAGHF. The CDR3 DNA follows: TGCAGCGTTGAACCGGCAGGACACTTT.

In its sample, this clonotype was seen many times. An end of the junction differs from the germline gene, which may be a read error. This sequence joins TRBV2 and TRBJ1-5; tentative D call: TRBD1 (5 bases). The germline V gene has CDR1 SNHLY and CDR2 FYNNEI. The CDR3 loop spans 13 amino acids. The DNA of the CDR3 is TGTACCAGCATGGGGGATAGCAATCAGCCCCAGCATTTT. Translating gives CTSMGDSNQPQHF.

This clonotype was observed many times. The chain links TRBV2 to TRBJ2-7, with 11 bases identical to TRBD1. V was clipped by 8 bases and J by 6 bases; unmatched bases: 9. The germline V gene encodes CDR1 SNHLY and CDR2 FYNNEI. The CDR3 has 14 residues. The CDR3 DNA sequence: TGTGCCAGCCTGAAAGGACAGGGGGCGGGCGAGCAGTACTTC. As protein: CASLKGQGAGEQYF.